This T cell receptor (beta chain) is drawn from a study of T cell responses to AZD1222 COVID-19 vaccine listed by TCRdb under 2021. About the investigation overall: AZD1222 recipients with second doses at about 4 weeks or about 12 weeks were pooled, because spike-specific TCR depth and breadth did not differ between schedules. TCR sequencing covered 233 trial participants: roughly 200 given two doses of AZD1222 and 26 given two doses of MenACWY control vaccine. Trial participants were enrolled into age subgroups of 18-55, 56-69 and 70-plus years, which contained around 150, 28 and 57 TCR-sequenced participants, respectively.

The CDR3 regions of human TCRbeta chains were analyzed by immunosequencing. Under the source paper's analysis protocol: TCRs in the repertoires were compared against a reference library of SARS-CoV-2-specific TCRs that had been generated with the MIRA antigen-specificity platform. Breadth was defined as the fraction of unique TCRs that were SARS-CoV-2-associated, and depth was defined as the fraction of total T cells that were SARS-CoV-2-associated. Using the MIRA data, each spike-specific TCR was assigned both to the spike region to which the TCR was reactive and to a CD4 or CD8 class. Log10-transformed breadth and depth values were compared by one-way ANOVA with Sidak's multiple comparisons tests. Sourced from immuneACCESS, this table was stored by TCRdb with only in-frame sequences that have V and J called. A share of the clones is absent; for the studies checked, an unresolved V gene accounts for under half, and the remainder has no known explanation. For V, J and clone size, that table is used; D and trimming come from the DNA. This sample is represented by around 120,000 clones; 70% to 90% of them were singletons. Of the sample, roughly 1.6% is held by the ten largest clones.

Explained via the paper, the time point label denotes: baseline before first vaccination. Samples from vaccinated people were obtained from the UK trials COV001 and COV002, which included a single-blind randomized controlled phase 2/3 trial of AZD1222 (ChAdOx1 nCoV-19) in healthy adults. For TCRbeta chain sequencing, PBMC samples were collected from trial participants at day 0 and at day 28 after the second dose. In its sample, this clone was seen once. Its specific antigen is unknown. One base away there is no much larger clone; base qualities are not given. According to the germline V gene (reference sequence), CDR1 reads MNHEY and CDR2 reads SMNVEV. The CDR3 runs 14 residues from the cysteine to the phenylalanine. Only CDR3 DNA remains: 42 bases, in frame from the first base. Cut back by 4 bases and 8 bases, the V and J ends lie 17 bases apart. Paper-wide results and their limitations: Participants were mostly white British, with more females than males. The authors suggested clonal diversity may have been underestimated. CD4 TCRs associated with the vaccine covered the entire spike protein, and the dominant responses were in regions 160-218 and 743-854. A significant rise in spike-specific TCR breadth and depth was observed after two AZD1222 doses relative to day 0 and relative to MenACWY recipients. Conclusions about previously exposed vaccinees are limited, since just a handful of AZD1222 recipients were seropositive for SARS-CoV-2 at baseline. In the small 56-69-year group, the increase in depth fell short of significance, most likely because of low power. Reportedly, close to half of the unique spike-specific TCRs recognized epitopes lying outside the regions that are mutated in the B.1.351 and B.1.1.7 variants. No day 14 peak-response samples were available, so repertoires were characterized only after the peak T cell response.

The material was peripheral blood, obtained on day 0 of AZD1222 vaccination. In this chain, TRBV27 is recombined with TRBJ1-2; the D gene is perhaps TRBD1, from 5 matching bases. The receptor's source is an adult in good health. The DNA is as follows: TGTGCCAGCAGTTACGAAAGGGCAGGGAACGGCTACACCTTC. Translated, this gives CASSYERAGNGYTF.